This T cell receptor beta chain was sequenced during a study of response to subunit inactivated influenza vaccine. Study-wide results and limits: Authors suggested that a seasonal influenza vaccination recruits few new T cells each time.

TCRdb itself ran the RT-PCR reads through MiXCR, one entry per CDR3 protein. The table has 550,000 to 800,000 distinct CDR3 sequences, 11% to 15% seen once. The CDR3 loop spans 14 amino acids. The trim removed 7 bases at V and 7 bases at J, leaving 6 bases unmatched. The germline V gene has CDR1 MNHNS and CDR2 SASEGT. The sample holds a few counts of this clonotype. The antigen is not known. The chain carries TRBV6-1 and TRBJ2-3; 12 bases match TRBD1. This receptor was taken from a man between 45 and 60 years old who received an inactivated influenza vaccine. The sample consisted of PBMCs from blood, taken approximately 15 days before vaccination. The CDR3 here is CASKRDRGLHTQYF. The DNA of the CDR3 is TGTGCCAGCAAGCGGGACAGGGGGCTACATACGCAGTATTTT.